This is a list of T cell receptor beta chains from one sample in a study of graft-versus-host responses after intestinal transplantation. Generated by immunoSEQ multiplex PCR, the TCRdb table keeps only in-frame clones and is missing some. The sample includes around 21,000 clones, approximately 33% of them seen just once. Sequences were derived from alloreactive CD8+ T cells from a mixed lymphocyte reaction culture, sampled before intestinal transplant. All receptors derive from a human patient who received an intestinal transplant. Both conserved end residues are part of each CDR3. Each record gives: V gene, D gene, clone size, J gene, CDR3 protein, CDR3 DNA. A D gene is named only where the DNA matches it firmly. Clone size, where shown, is once, few, many, or a class for clones that have expanded.

v_call: TRBV7-3
d_call: TRBD1
clone_size: few
j_call: TRBJ2-7
cdr3_aa: CASSPTGSYEQYF
cdr3_nt: TGTGCCAGCAGCCCGACAGGGTCCTACGAGCAGTACTTC

v_call: TRBV4-2
d_call: .
clone_size: .
j_call: TRBJ2-7
cdr3_aa: CASSWHGIPYYEQYF
cdr3_nt: TGTGCCAGCAGCTGGCATGGGATCCCTTACTACGAGCAGTACTTC

v_call: TRBV28
d_call: .
clone_size: few
j_call: TRBJ2-3
cdr3_aa: CASSLWPSDTQYF
cdr3_nt: TGTGCCAGCAGTTTATGGCCTTCAGATACGCAGTATTTT

v_call: TRBV5-1
d_call: TRBD2
clone_size: .
j_call: TRBJ2-3
cdr3_aa: CASSDTGGAGRADTQYF
cdr3_nt: TGCGCCAGCAGCGACACGGGAGGGGCGGGGAGGGCAGATACGCAGTATTTT

v_call: TRBV4-1
d_call: .
clone_size: medium-sized
j_call: TRBJ2-7
cdr3_aa: CASSQGLASSYEQYF
cdr3_nt: TGCGCCAGCAGCCAAGGGCTAGCGAGCTCCTACGAGCAGTACTTC

v_call: TRBV5-5
d_call: TRBD2
clone_size: .
j_call: TRBJ2-1
cdr3_aa: CASSFTSGGYDEQFF
cdr3_nt: TGTGCCAGCAGCTTCACTAGCGGGGGTTACGATGAGCAGTTCTTC

v_call: TRBV5-4
d_call: TRBD2
clone_size: few
j_call: TRBJ2-7
cdr3_aa: CASSFPAGGSYEQYF
cdr3_nt: TGTGCCAGCAGTTTCCCAGCGGGAGGATCGTACGAGCAGTACTTC

v_call: TRBV4-1
d_call: .
clone_size: .
j_call: TRBJ1-5
cdr3_aa: CASSHLKVGHPNQPQHF
cdr3_nt: TGCGCCAGCAGCCACTTAAAAGTGGGACACCCCAATCAGCCCCAGCATTTT

v_call: TRBV6-1
d_call: TRBD1
clone_size: .
j_call: TRBJ2-5
cdr3_aa: CVPGQGQETQYF
cdr3_nt: TGTGTCCCGGGACAGGGTCAAGAGACCCAGTACTTC

v_call: TRBV2
d_call: .
clone_size: .
j_call: TRBJ1-5
cdr3_aa: CASTPAAYSNQPQHF
cdr3_nt: TGTGCCAGCACCCCTGCGGCTTATAGCAATCAGCCCCAGCATTTT

v_call: TRBV6-5
d_call: TRBD1
clone_size: .
j_call: TRBJ2-5
cdr3_aa: CVPGQGQETQYF
cdr3_nt: TGTGTCCCGGGACAGGGTCAAGAGACCCAGTACTTC

v_call: TRBV13
d_call: TRBD1
clone_size: .
j_call: TRBJ2-7
cdr3_aa: CASSPGTGTYEQYF
cdr3_nt: TGTGCCAGCAGCCCCGGGACAGGAACCTACGAGCAGTACTTC

v_call: TRBV6-6
d_call: .
clone_size: .
j_call: TRBJ1-2
cdr3_aa: CASSYQGDGYTF
cdr3_nt: TGTGCCAGCAGTTACCAGGGAGATGGCTACACCTTC

v_call: TRBV11-2
d_call: .
clone_size: .
j_call: TRBJ2-7
cdr3_aa: CASPLGSGYNEQYF
cdr3_nt: TGTGCCAGCCCTTTGGGTTCCGGTTACAACGAGCAGTACTTC

v_call: TRBV5-5
d_call: .
clone_size: .
j_call: TRBJ2-1
cdr3_aa: CASSLGSLGYNEQFF
cdr3_nt: TGTGCCAGCAGCTTGGGCTCATTGGGCTACAATGAGCAGTTCTTC

v_call: TRBV30
d_call: .
clone_size: .
j_call: TRBJ1-1
cdr3_aa: CAWSETVNTEAFF
cdr3_nt: TGTGCCTGGAGCGAAACAGTGAACACTGAAGCTTTCTTT

v_call: TRBV4-3
d_call: .
clone_size: .
j_call: TRBJ1-3
cdr3_aa: CASSPVQGRNTIYF
cdr3_nt: TGCGCCAGCAGCCCCGTCCAGGGAAGGAACACCATATATTTT

v_call: TRBV10-3
d_call: .
clone_size: .
j_call: TRBJ2-7
cdr3_aa: CATLDGNYEQYF
cdr3_nt: TGTGCCACCCTGGATGGAAATTACGAGCAGTACTTC

v_call: TRBV7-2
d_call: TRBD2
clone_size: .
j_call: TRBJ2-7
cdr3_aa: CASSLDLAGDEQYF
cdr3_nt: TGTGCCAGCAGCTTGGATCTAGCGGGAGACGAGCAGTACTTC

v_call: TRBV7-3
d_call: .
clone_size: few
j_call: TRBJ2-1
cdr3_aa: CASSPSGLSSYNEQFF
cdr3_nt: TGTGCCAGCAGCCCATCGGGACTTTCCTCCTACAATGAGCAGTTCTTC

v_call: TRBV7-3
d_call: TRBD1
clone_size: .
j_call: TRBJ2-7
cdr3_aa: CASSLITGVYYEQYF
cdr3_nt: TGTGCCAGCAGCTTGATCACAGGGGTCTATTACGAGCAGTACTTC

v_call: TRBV6-4
d_call: .
clone_size: few
j_call: TRBJ1-6
cdr3_aa: CASSDRDNSPLHF
cdr3_nt: TGTGCCAGCAGTGACAGGGATAATTCACCCCTCCACTTT

v_call: TRBV10-3
d_call: .
clone_size: .
j_call: TRBJ1-3
cdr3_aa: CAISEAPAADSGNTIYF
cdr3_nt: TGTGCCATCAGTGAGGCGCCGGCGGCCGACTCTGGAAACACCATATATTTT

v_call: TRBV4-1
d_call: .
clone_size: few
j_call: TRBJ2-7
cdr3_aa: CASSQVRGVTSYEQYF
cdr3_nt: TGCGCCAGCAGCCAAGTGCGGGGCGTTACGTCCTACGAGCAGTACTTC

v_call: TRBV10-3
d_call: TRBD2
clone_size: few
j_call: TRBJ2-3
cdr3_aa: CAISERLAGSGTDTQYF
cdr3_nt: TGTGCCATCAGTGAAAGGTTAGCGGGATCCGGGACAGATACGCAGTATTTT

v_call: TRBV4-2
d_call: TRBD1
clone_size: medium-sized
j_call: TRBJ1-5
cdr3_aa: CASSQARDSYQPQHF
cdr3_nt: TGTGCCAGCAGCCAGGCAAGGGACAGCTATCAGCCCCAGCATTTT

v_call: TRBV19
d_call: .
clone_size: .
j_call: TRBJ1-2
cdr3_aa: CASSWGTNYGYTF
cdr3_nt: TGTGCCAGTAGTTGGGGGACAAACTATGGCTACACCTTC

v_call: TRBV19
d_call: TRBD1
clone_size: .
j_call: TRBJ1-2
cdr3_aa: CASRELGQLEDGYTF
cdr3_nt: TGTGCCAGTAGAGAATTGGGACAGCTAGAAGATGGCTACACCTTC

v_call: TRBV9
d_call: TRBD1
clone_size: few
j_call: TRBJ2-7
cdr3_aa: CASSNEGAGYEQYF
cdr3_nt: TGTGCCAGCAGCAACGAGGGGGCCGGGTACGAGCAGTACTTC

v_call: TRBV25-1
d_call: .
clone_size: .
j_call: TRBJ2-1
cdr3_aa: CASSEYSTGAGNEQFF
cdr3_nt: TGTGCCAGCAGTGAATATAGTACGGGGGCGGGGAATGAGCAGTTCTTC

v_call: TRBV6-5
d_call: .
clone_size: .
j_call: TRBJ2-7
cdr3_aa: CASSYALPGEQYF
cdr3_nt: TGTGCCAGCAGTTACGCGCTCCCGGGGGAGCAGTACTTC

v_call: TRBV11-1
d_call: .
clone_size: .
j_call: TRBJ2-7
cdr3_aa: CASSSQTLISYEQYF
cdr3_nt: TGTGCCAGCAGCTCGCAGACTCTAATCTCCTACGAGCAGTACTTC

v_call: TRBV4-2
d_call: TRBD2
clone_size: few
j_call: TRBJ2-3
cdr3_aa: CASSQDWGGTDTQYF
cdr3_nt: TGTGCCAGCAGCCAAGATTGGGGGGGGACAGATACGCAGTATTTT

v_call: TRBV6-6
d_call: .
clone_size: few
j_call: TRBJ2-7
cdr3_aa: CASSKTRDSPGEQYF
cdr3_nt: TGTGCCAGCAGTAAGACCCGGGACTCCCCGGGGGAGCAGTACTTC

v_call: TRBV11-1
d_call: TRBD1
clone_size: few
j_call: TRBJ1-3
cdr3_aa: CASSQPGQGPGNTIYF
cdr3_nt: TGTGCCAGCAGCCAGCCGGGACAGGGACCTGGAAACACCATATATTTT

v_call: TRBV6-1
d_call: .
clone_size: few
j_call: TRBJ2-7
cdr3_aa: CASSPSSSYEQYF
cdr3_nt: TGTGCCAGCAGTCCTAGTAGCTCCTACGAGCAGTACTTC

v_call: TRBV11-2
d_call: TRBD2
clone_size: .
j_call: TRBJ2-7
cdr3_aa: CASSSELAGAPYEQYF
cdr3_nt: TGTGCCAGCAGCTCCGAACTAGCGGGAGCCCCCTACGAGCAGTACTTC

v_call: TRBV6-5
d_call: TRBD1
clone_size: .
j_call: TRBJ2-1
cdr3_aa: CASSYSTGNEQFF
cdr3_nt: TGTGCCAGCAGTTACTCGACAGGGAATGAGCAGTTCTTC

v_call: TRBV11-2
d_call: .
clone_size: .
j_call: TRBJ2-7
cdr3_aa: CASSLARRNEQYF
cdr3_nt: TGTGCCAGCAGCTTAGCACGGCGGAACGAGCAGTACTTC

v_call: TRBV4-1
d_call: TRBD2
clone_size: .
j_call: TRBJ2-7
cdr3_aa: CASSQPGLSYEQYF
cdr3_nt: TGCGCCAGCAGCCAACCGGGACTATCCTACGAGCAGTACTTC

v_call: TRBV7-6
d_call: .
clone_size: .
j_call: TRBJ1-4
cdr3_aa: CASSLAAEGREKLFF
cdr3_nt: TGTGCCAGCAGCTTAGCGGCCGAAGGACGGGAAAAACTGTTTTTT

v_call: TRBV7-6
d_call: TRBD2
clone_size: .
j_call: TRBJ2-3
cdr3_aa: CASSLGGLAGLSSYTDTQYF
cdr3_nt: TGTGCCAGCAGCTTAGGGGGACTAGCGGGCCTCAGTTCTTACACAGATACGCAGTATTTT

v_call: TRBV27
d_call: .
clone_size: .
j_call: TRBJ2-7
cdr3_aa: CASSSAESSYEQYF
cdr3_nt: TGTGCCAGCAGTTCAGCGGAGAGCTCCTACGAGCAGTACTTC

v_call: TRBV29-1
d_call: .
clone_size: few
j_call: TRBJ1-2
cdr3_aa: CSVPSTQDYGYTF
cdr3_nt: TGCAGCGTTCCTTCAACTCAGGACTATGGCTACACCTTC

v_call: TRBV15
d_call: .
clone_size: .
j_call: TRBJ2-5
cdr3_aa: CATSRGLRYQETQYF
cdr3_nt: TGTGCCACCAGCAGAGGTCTTCGATACCAAGAGACCCAGTACTTC

v_call: TRBV9
d_call: .
clone_size: .
j_call: TRBJ1-4
cdr3_aa: CASSAPGPLNEKLFF
cdr3_nt: TGTGCCAGCAGCGCCCCGGGACCGCTTAATGAAAAACTGTTTTTT

v_call: TRBV7-9
d_call: .
clone_size: .
j_call: TRBJ2-7
cdr3_aa: CASSLLPSSYEQYF
cdr3_nt: TGTGCCAGCAGTTTACTACCAAGCTCCTACGAGCAGTACTTC

v_call: TRBV7-9
d_call: TRBD2
clone_size: few
j_call: TRBJ2-2
cdr3_aa: CASSEGLGYTGELFF
cdr3_nt: TGTGCCAGCAGCGAAGGACTAGGTTACACCGGGGAGCTGTTTTTT

v_call: TRBV4-2
d_call: .
clone_size: once
j_call: TRBJ2-1
cdr3_aa: CASSQDYNEQFF
cdr3_nt: TGTGCCAGCAGCCAAGATTACAATGAGCAGTTCTTC

v_call: TRBV10-3
d_call: .
clone_size: .
j_call: TRBJ2-5
cdr3_aa: CAISEPTHRAFGETQYF
cdr3_nt: TGTGCCATCAGTGAGCCGACGCACAGGGCCTTCGGTGAGACCCAGTACTTC

v_call: TRBV7-3
d_call: .
clone_size: .
j_call: TRBJ1-6
cdr3_aa: CASSLGPTVNSPLHF
cdr3_nt: TGTGCCAGCAGCTTAGGCCCGACAGTAAATTCACCCCTCCACTTT

v_call: TRBV6-5
d_call: .
clone_size: .
j_call: TRBJ1-5
cdr3_aa: CASSYYPDQPQHF
cdr3_nt: TGTGCCAGCAGTTACTACCCCGACCAGCCCCAGCATTTT

v_call: TRBV2
d_call: .
clone_size: .
j_call: TRBJ2-3
cdr3_aa: CARSTGNTDTQYF
cdr3_nt: TGTGCCAGGTCGACTGGTAACACAGATACGCAGTATTTT

v_call: TRBV19
d_call: TRBD1
clone_size: .
j_call: TRBJ2-1
cdr3_aa: CASSILPFATGGNEQFF
cdr3_nt: TGTGCCAGTAGTATTCTGCCCTTCGCGACAGGGGGCAATGAGCAGTTCTTC